The T cell receptor (beta chain) under discussion was sequenced for a study of T-cell memory formation after mild COVID-19. Researchers used 5'RACE with constant-segment primers to make TCR alpha and TCR beta cDNA libraries that carry sample barcodes and UMIs. TCRdb re-called the 5' RACE reads through MiXCR, storing one row per CDR3 protein. Of under 650,000 distinct CDR3 sequences in the sample, more than 15% were seen once. With 7 bases clipped from V and 4 bases from J, the junction kept 3 bases outside the gene matches. The CDR3 sequence is 13 residues long. Germline CDR1 is SNHLY and CDR2 is FYNNEI. This clonotype was seen only a few times.

The origin of this receptor is an adult woman who had mild COVID-19 (a few samples of this study predate the infection). Cell type and time point are not known. The genes are TRBV2 and TRBJ2-1; TRBD1 agrees at 8 bases. Sequenced input: PBMCs or a T cell subset sorted from them (not recorded which). The DNA for the CDR3 is TGTGCCAGCATCAGACAGGGGTACAATGAGCAGTTCTTC. Its translation is CASIRQGYNEQFF.